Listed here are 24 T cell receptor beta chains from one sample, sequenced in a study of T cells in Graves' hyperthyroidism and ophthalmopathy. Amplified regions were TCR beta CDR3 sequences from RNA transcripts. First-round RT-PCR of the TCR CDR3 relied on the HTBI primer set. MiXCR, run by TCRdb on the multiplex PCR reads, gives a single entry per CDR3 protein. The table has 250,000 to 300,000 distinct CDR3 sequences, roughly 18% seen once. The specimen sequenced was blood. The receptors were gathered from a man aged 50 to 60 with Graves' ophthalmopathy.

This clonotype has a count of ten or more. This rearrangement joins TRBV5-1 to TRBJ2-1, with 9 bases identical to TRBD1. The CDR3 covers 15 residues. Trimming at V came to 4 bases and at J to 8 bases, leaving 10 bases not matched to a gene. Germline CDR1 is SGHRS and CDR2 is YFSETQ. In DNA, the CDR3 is TGCGCCAGCAGCCTGGCTGGGACAGGGCAGGATGAGCAGTTCTTC. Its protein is CASSLAGTGQDEQFF.

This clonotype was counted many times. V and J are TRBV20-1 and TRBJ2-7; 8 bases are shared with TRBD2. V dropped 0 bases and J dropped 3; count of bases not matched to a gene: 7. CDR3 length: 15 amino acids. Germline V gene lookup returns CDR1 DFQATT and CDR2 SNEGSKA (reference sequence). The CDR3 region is CSARDPSGSRYEQYF. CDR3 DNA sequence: TGCAGTGCTAGAGACCCCAGCGGGAGTCGCTACGAGCAGTACTTC.

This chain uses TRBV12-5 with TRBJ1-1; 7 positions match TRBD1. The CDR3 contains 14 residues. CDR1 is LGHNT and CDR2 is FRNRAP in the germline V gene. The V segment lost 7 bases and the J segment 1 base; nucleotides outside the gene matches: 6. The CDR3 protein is CASARQGPNTEAFF. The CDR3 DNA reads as TGTGCTAGTGCCCGACAGGGACCGAACACTGAAGCTTTCTTT. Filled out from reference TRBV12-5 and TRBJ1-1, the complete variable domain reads DARVTQTPRHKVTEMGQEVTMRCQPILGHNTVFWYRQTMMQGLELLAYFRNRAPLDDSGMPKDRFSAEMPDATLATLKIQPSEPRDSAVYFCASARQGPNTEAFFGQGTRLTVV.

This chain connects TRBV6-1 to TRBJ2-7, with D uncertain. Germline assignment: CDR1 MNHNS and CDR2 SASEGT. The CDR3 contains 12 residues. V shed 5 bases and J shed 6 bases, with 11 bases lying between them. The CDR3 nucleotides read TGTGCCAGCAGTTCCCCGTCTCCCGAGCAGTACTTC. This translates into CASSSPSPEQYF.

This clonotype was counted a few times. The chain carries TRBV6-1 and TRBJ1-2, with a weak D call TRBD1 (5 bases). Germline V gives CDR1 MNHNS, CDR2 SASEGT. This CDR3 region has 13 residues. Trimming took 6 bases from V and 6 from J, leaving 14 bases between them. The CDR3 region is CASRLREGHGYTF. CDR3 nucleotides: TGTGCCAGCAGACTCAGGGAGGGGCATGGCTACACCTTC.

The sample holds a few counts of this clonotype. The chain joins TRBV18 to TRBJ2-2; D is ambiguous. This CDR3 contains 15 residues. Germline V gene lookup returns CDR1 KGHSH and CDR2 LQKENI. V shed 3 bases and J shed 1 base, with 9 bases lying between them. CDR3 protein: CASSPQTVNTGELFF. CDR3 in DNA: TGTGCCAGCTCACCCCAGACGGTGAACACCGGGGAGCTGTTTTTT.

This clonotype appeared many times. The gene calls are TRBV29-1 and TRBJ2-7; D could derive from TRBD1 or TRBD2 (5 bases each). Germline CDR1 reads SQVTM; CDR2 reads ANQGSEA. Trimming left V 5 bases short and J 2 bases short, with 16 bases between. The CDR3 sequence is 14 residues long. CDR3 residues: CSVSGRVNTYEQYF. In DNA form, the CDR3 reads TGCAGCGTTAGCGGCAGGGTAAATACCTACGAGCAGTACTTC.

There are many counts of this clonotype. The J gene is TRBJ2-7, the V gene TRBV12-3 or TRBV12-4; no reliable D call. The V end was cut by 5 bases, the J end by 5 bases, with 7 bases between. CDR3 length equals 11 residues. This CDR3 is CASSERNEQYF. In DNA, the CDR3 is TGTGCCAGCAGTGAGAGGAACGAGCAGTACTTC.

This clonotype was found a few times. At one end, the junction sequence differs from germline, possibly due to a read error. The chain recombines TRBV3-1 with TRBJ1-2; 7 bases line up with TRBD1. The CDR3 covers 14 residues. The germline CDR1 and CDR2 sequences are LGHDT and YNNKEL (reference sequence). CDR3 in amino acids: CASSQDQGGYGYTF. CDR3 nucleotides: TGTGCCAGCAGTCAAGACCAGGGGGGCTATGGCTACACCTTC.

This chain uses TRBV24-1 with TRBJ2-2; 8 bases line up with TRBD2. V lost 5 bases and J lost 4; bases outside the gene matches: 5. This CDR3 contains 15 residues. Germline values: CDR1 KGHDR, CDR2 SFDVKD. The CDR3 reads CATSALGRATGELFF. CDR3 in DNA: TGTGCCACCAGTGCTCTCGGGAGGGCCACCGGGGAGCTGTTTTTT.

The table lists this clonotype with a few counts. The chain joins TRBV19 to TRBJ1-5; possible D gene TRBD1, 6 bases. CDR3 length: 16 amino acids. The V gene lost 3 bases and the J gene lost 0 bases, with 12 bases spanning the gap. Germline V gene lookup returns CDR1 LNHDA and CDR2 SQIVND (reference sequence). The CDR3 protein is CASSISGVYSNQPQHF. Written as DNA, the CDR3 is TGTGCCAGTAGTATTTCAGGGGTATATAGCAATCAGCCCCAGCATTTT.

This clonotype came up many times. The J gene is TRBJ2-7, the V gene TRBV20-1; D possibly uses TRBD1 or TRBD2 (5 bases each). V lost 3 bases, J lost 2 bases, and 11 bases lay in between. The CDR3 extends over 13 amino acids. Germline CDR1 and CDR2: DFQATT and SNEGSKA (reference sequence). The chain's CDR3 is CSASRGGPYEQYF. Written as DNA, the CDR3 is TGCAGTGCTAGTCGGGGCGGACCCTACGAGCAGTACTTC.

CDR3 nucleotide sequence: TGTGCCAGCTCGCCGCTCAGGGAAAACACTGAAGCTTTCTTT. Translated: CASSPLRENTEAFF. The chain employs TRBV18 and TRBJ1-1, with D possibly TRBD1 on 5 matching bases. CDR1 and CDR2 from the germline V gene are KGHSH and LQKENI. The V and J ends lost 6 bases and 2 bases respectively, with 13 bases between them. The CDR3 loop spans 14 amino acids.

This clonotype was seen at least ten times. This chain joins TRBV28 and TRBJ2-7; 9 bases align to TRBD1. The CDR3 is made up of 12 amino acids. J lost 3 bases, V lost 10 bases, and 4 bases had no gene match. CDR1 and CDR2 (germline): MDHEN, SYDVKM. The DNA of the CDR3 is TGTGCCACCCTGGGACAGGGCTACGAGCAGTACTTC. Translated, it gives CATLGQGYEQYF.

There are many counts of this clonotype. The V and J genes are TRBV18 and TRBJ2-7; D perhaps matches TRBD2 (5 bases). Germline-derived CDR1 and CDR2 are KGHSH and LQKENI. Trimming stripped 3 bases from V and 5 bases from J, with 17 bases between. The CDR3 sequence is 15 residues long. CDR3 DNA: TGTGCCAGCTCACCGCGACAAGGGCTGAGGGACGAGCAGTACTTC. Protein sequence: CASSPRQGLRDEQYF.

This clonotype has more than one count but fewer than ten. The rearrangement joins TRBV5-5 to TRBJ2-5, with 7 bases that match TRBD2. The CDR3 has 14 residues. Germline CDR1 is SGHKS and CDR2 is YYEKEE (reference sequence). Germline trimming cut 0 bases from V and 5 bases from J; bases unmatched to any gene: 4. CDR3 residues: CASSLVGGLETQYF. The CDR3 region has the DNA TGTGCCAGCAGCTTGGTGGGAGGGTTGGAGACCCAGTACTTC.

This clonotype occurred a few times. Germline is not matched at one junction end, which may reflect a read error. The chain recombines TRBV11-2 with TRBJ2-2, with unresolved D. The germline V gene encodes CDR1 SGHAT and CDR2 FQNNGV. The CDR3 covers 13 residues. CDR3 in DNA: TGTGCCAGCAGCGTAGATGATGGCGGGGAGCTGTTTTTT. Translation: CASSVDDGGELFF.

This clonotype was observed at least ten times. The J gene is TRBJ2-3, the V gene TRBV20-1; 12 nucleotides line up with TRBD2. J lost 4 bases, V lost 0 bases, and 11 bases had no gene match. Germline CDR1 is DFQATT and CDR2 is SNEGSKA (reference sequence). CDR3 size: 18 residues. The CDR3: CSARDAQASGRAADTQYF. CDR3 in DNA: TGCAGTGCTAGAGATGCCCAGGCTAGCGGGAGGGCGGCAGATACGCAGTATTTT.

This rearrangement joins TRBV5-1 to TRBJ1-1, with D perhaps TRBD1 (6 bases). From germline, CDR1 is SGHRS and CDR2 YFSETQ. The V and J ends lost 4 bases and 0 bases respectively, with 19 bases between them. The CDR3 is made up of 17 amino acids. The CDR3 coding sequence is TGCGCCAGCAGCCCTAGGACAGCGCCCTTTATGAACACTGAAGCTTTCTTT. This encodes CASSPRTAPFMNTEAFF.

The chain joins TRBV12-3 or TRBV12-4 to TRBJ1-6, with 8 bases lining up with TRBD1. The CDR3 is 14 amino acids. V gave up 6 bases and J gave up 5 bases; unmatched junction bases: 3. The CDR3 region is CASRWTGNNSPLHF. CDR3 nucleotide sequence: TGTGCCAGCAGGTGGACAGGGAATAATTCACCCCTCCACTTT.

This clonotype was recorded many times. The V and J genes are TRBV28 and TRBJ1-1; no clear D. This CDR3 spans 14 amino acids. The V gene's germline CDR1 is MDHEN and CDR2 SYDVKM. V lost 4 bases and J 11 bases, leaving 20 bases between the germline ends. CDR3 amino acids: CASSSPSFVGWAFF. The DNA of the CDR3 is TGTGCCAGCAGTTCGCCCAGTTTCGTTGGATGGGCTTTCTTT.

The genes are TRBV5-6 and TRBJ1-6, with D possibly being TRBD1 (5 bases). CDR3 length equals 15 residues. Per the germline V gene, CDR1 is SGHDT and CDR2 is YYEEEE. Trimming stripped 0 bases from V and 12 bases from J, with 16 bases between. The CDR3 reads CASSLAAGGVGPLHF. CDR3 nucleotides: TGTGCCAGCAGCTTGGCTGCGGGGGGTGTTGGACCCCTCCACTTT.

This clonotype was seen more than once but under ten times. CDR3 amino acids: CASSEGYPGESQYF. For the CDR3, the DNA is TGTGCCAGCAGTGAAGGCTACCCTGGGGAGTCCCAGTACTTC. V usage is TRBV6-1 and J usage is TRBJ2-5, with a weak D call TRBD2 (5 bases). This CDR3 region has 14 residues. Trimming cost V 1 base and J 9 bases, with 15 bases left between them. CDR1 and CDR2 from the germline V gene are MNHNS and SASEGT.

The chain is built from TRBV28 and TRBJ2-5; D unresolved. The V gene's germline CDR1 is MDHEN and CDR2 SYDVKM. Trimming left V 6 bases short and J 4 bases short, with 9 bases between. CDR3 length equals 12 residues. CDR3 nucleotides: TGTGCCAGCAGCCGCTTTGGAGAGACCCAGTACTTC. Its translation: CASSRFGETQYF.